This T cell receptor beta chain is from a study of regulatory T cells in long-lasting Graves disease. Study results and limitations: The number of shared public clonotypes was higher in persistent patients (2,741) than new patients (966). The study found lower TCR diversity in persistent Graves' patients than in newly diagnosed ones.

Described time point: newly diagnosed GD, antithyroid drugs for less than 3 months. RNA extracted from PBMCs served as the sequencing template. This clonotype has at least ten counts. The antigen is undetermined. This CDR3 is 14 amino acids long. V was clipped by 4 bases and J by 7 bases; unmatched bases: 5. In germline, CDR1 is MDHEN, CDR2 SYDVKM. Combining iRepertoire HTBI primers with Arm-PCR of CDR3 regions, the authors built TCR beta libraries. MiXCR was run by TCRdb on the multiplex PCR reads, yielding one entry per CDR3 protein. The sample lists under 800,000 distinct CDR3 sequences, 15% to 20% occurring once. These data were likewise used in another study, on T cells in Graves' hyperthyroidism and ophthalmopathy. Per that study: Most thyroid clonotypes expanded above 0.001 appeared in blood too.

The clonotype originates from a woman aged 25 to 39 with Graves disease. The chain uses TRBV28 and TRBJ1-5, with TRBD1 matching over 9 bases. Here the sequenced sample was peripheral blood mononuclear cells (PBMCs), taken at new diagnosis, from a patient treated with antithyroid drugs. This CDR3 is CASSSNRGRQPQHF. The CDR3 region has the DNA TGTGCCAGCAGTTCCAACAGGGGGCGGCAGCCCCAGCATTTT.